The rows below give T cell receptor beta chains drawn from one sample of a study of beta chain features in type 1 diabetes. TCRdb keeps only in-frame clones here, not all; method: immunoSEQ multiplex PCR. The table shows roughly 130,000 clones, with nearly 9.5% occurring only once. The sample consisted of central memory CD4+ T cells from blood. The receptors stem from a young man in good health. CDR3s include the opening cysteine and the closing phenylalanine or tryptophan. Each record gives: V gene, D gene, clone size, J gene, CDR3 protein, CDR3 DNA. A D gene is named only where the DNA matches it firmly. Rows may omit the clone size; those that give it use once, few, many or a size class.

TRBV7-9,NA,NA,TRBJ2-7,CASTTGDYEQYF,TGTGCCAGCACCACCGGAGACTACGAGCAGTACTTC
TRBV5-4,TRBD1,few,TRBJ2-3,CASSLTGGLTDTQYF,TGTGCCAGCAGCCTCACAGGGGGCCTCACAGATACGCAGTATTTT
TRBV30,NA,NA,TRBJ2-3,CAWSRRLDDTQYF,TGTGCCTGGAGTCGAAGACTAGACGATACGCAGTATTTT
TRBV7-9,TRBD2,few,TRBJ2-1,CASSQQGGGAHNEQFF,TGTGCCAGCAGCCAGCAGGGCGGGGGGGCCCACAATGAGCAGTTCTTC
TRBV11-3,NA,NA,TRBJ2-5,CASSPQGLQETQYF,TGTGCCAGCAGCCCCCAGGGTCTACAAGAGACCCAGTACTTC
TRBV25-1,NA,few,TRBJ2-3,CASSAPDRDTQYF,TGTGCCAGCAGTGCCCCGGACAGAGATACGCAGTATTTT
TRBV10-3,TRBD1,NA,TRBJ1-2,CASSRDSSNYGYTF,TGTGCCAGCAGTAGGGACAGTTCAAACTATGGCTACACCTTC
TRBV6-1,NA,NA,TRBJ2-7,CASSLRQATYEQYF,TGTGCCAGCAGTCTACGACAGGCTACCTACGAGCAGTACTTC
TRBV30,NA,NA,TRBJ2-1,CAWSGFRQGSSNEQFF,TGTGCCTGGAGTGGATTTCGGCAGGGTTCATCGAATGAGCAGTTCTTC
TRBV27,TRBD2,few,TRBJ2-3,CASTDQGLVTDTQYF,TGTGCCAGCACCGATCAGGGACTAGTAACAGATACGCAGTATTTT
TRBV11-3,TRBD2,few,TRBJ2-3,CASSARGGRGDTQYF,TGTGCCAGCAGCGCACGGGGGGGACGAGGCGATACGCAGTATTTT
TRBV28,TRBD1,many,TRBJ1-4,CASSPGQGLREKLFF,TGTGCCAGCAGTCCCGGACAGGGTCTTCGGGAAAAACTGTTTTTT
TRBV10-3,TRBD1,NA,TRBJ1-5,CATQERLSAGGTDNQPQHF,TGTGCCACCCAAGAGAGACTATCTGCGGGGGGGACAGACAATCAGCCCCAGCATTTT
TRBV6-6,NA,few,TRBJ2-2,CASSPKSTGRELFF,TGTGCCAGCAGCCCCAAAAGTACAGGGAGGGAGCTGTTTTTT